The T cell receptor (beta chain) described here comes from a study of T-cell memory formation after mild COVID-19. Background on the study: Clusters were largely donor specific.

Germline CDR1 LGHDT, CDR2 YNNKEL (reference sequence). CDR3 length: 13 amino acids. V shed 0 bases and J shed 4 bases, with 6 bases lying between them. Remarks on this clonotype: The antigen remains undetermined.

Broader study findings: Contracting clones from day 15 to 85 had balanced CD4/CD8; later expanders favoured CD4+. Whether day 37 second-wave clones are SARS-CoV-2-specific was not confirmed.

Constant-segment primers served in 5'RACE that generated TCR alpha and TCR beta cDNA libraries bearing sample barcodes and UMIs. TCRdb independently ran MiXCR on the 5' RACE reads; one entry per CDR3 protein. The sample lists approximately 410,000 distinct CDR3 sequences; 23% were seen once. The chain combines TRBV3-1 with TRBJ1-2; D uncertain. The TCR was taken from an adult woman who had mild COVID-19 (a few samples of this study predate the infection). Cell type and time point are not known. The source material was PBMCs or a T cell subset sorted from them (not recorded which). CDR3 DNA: TGTGCCAGCAGCCAAGATTGGGGCTATGGCTACACCTTC. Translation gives CASSQDWGYGYTF.